Each of the 16 T cell receptor beta chains below was sequenced from the same sample in a study of T cell responses to AZD1222 COVID-19 vaccine. This table comes from immunoSEQ multiplex PCR, and its TCRdb copy is limited to in-frame clones, with some not included. This sample yields roughly 190,000 clones, of which just over 90% are seen a single time; more than 1.5% belongs to the top ten. The starting material was peripheral blood, obtained 28 days after the second AZD1222 dose. The receptors here all came from an adult who received the AZD1222 COVID-19 vaccine.

This sequence joins TRBV3-1 (or the pseudogene TRBV3-2) and TRBJ1-3; TRBD1 matches 8 bases. V lost 2 bases, J lost 7 bases, and 7 bases stayed unmatched. This CDR3 has 15 residues. The V gene's germline CDR1 is LGHDT and CDR2 YNNKEL (reference sequence). As DNA, the CDR3 is TGTGCCAGCAGCCAATGGGAGACAGGGGAGAACACCATATATTTT. Translation gives CASSQWETGENTIYF.

The chain recombines TRBV11-2 with TRBJ1-4, with D unclear. There are 11 residues in the CDR3. The V and J ends lost 2 bases and 5 bases respectively, with 0 bases between them. In germline, CDR1 is SGHAT, CDR2 FQNNGV. The CDR3 sequence is CASSLNEKLFF. CDR3 sequence (DNA): TGTGCCAGCAGCTTAAATGAAAAACTGTTTTTT. Full variable domain (remainder filled in from reference TRBV11-2 and TRBJ1-4): EAGVAQSPRYKIIEKRQSVAFWCNPISGHATLYWYQQILGQGPKLLIQFQNNGVVDDSQLPKDRFSAERLKGVDSTLKIQPAKLEDSAVYLCASSLNEKLFFGSGTQLSVL.

This clone has only one observation. This rearrangement joins TRBV3-1 (or the pseudogene TRBV3-2) to TRBJ1-1; no definite D call. V lost 1 base and J 7 bases, leaving 10 bases between the germline ends. Germline V CDR1 and CDR2: LGHDT, YNNKEL (reference sequence). The CDR3 is made up of 13 amino acids. Here the CDR3 DNA reads TGTGCCAGCAGCCAAGGGGCGCGTAATGAAGCTTTCTTT. Residues: CASSQGARNEAFF.

CDR3 loop: CASSQEADRERGEQYF. The CDR3 DNA is TGTGCCAGCAGCCAAGAGGCGGACAGGGAACGCGGCGAGCAGTACTTC. The chain carries TRBV4-2 and TRBJ2-7, with 8 bases that match TRBD1. Germline V lookup: CDR1 LGHNA, CDR2 YNFKEQ. The ends lost 0 bases at V and 6 bases at J; junction bases unmatched: 10. This CDR3 has 16 residues.

This chain uses TRBV18 with TRBJ1-1, with TRBD1 matching over 8 bases. Germline CDR1 KGHSH, CDR2 LQKENI. V shed 0 bases and J 5 bases; nucleotides not matched to a gene: 8. The CDR3 spans 16 residues. CDR3 sequence reads: CASSPPGLQGVTEAFF. In DNA, the CDR3 is TGTGCCAGCTCACCACCTGGGCTACAGGGGGTTACTGAAGCTTTCTTT.

This clone was picked up one time. The rearrangement uses TRBV7-9 and TRBJ2-6; a possible D gene is TRBD2 (7 bases). Germline lookup yields CDR1 SEHNR and CDR2 FQNEAQ (reference sequence). The ends were cut back, 5 bases at V and 3 bases at J, with 23 bases in the middle. The CDR3 contains 19 residues. CDR3: CASSTPRGQGGVGANVLTF. CDR3 in DNA: TGTGCCAGCAGCACCCCTCGGGGCCAAGGGGGGGTTGGGGCCAACGTCCTGACTTTC.

The chain is built from TRBV2 and TRBJ2-5, with 7 bases aligning to TRBD2. The germline V gene has CDR1 SNHLY and CDR2 FYNNEI. Trimming removed 4 bases from V and 5 bases from J; junction bases left unmatched: 10. There are 15 residues in the CDR3. CDR3 amino acids: CASSAIGSGTETQYF. The CDR3 DNA reads as TGTGCCAGCAGTGCAATCGGGAGCGGGACTGAGACCCAGTACTTC.

The chain employs TRBV19 and TRBJ1-5; the D is unclear. Germline lookup yields CDR1 LNHDA and CDR2 SQIVND (reference sequence). This CDR3 contains 15 residues. Trimming took 2 bases from V and 6 from J, leaving 14 bases between them. The CDR3 DNA reads TGTGCCAGTAGTATAATCCGGGAGGGAGGTCAGCCCCAGCATTTT. This encodes CASSIIREGGQPQHF.

The rearrangement links TRBV10-2 to TRBJ1-3, with D perhaps matching TRBD1 (5 bases). Per the germline V gene, CDR1 is WSHSY and CDR2 is SAAADI. Trimming left V 9 bases short and J 4 bases short, with 13 bases between. The CDR3 has 13 residues. The CDR3 DNA reads as TGCGCCAGTGGCGGGACTCCAGGAAACACCATATATTTT. This codes for CASGGTPGNTIYF.

The genes are TRBV2 and TRBJ2-7; 13 positions match TRBD2. Germline V lookup: CDR1 SNHLY, CDR2 FYNNEI. Trimming cost V 2 bases and J 1 base; bases outside gene matches: 2. The CDR3 is 16 residues long. The CDR3, as DNA: TGTGCCAGCAGTGAACGGACTAGCGGGAGTTCCTACGAGCAGTACTTC. Translating gives CASSERTSGSSYEQYF.

The chain combines TRBV7-2 with TRBJ2-2; 11 bases agree with TRBD2. CDR1 is SGHTA and CDR2 is FQGNSA in the germline V gene. V gave up 1 base and J gave up 7 bases; unmatched junction bases: 5. The length of the CDR3 is 16 residues. CDR3 nucleotide sequence: TGTGCCAGCAGCTTAGGACTAGCGGGGTCAGTCGGGGAGCTGTTTTTT. It translates to CASSLGLAGSVGELFF. Filled out from reference TRBV7-2 and TRBJ2-2, the complete variable domain reads GAGVSQSPSNKVTEKGKDVELRCDPISGHTALYWYRQSLGQGLEFLIYFQGNSAPDKSGLPSDRFSAERTGGSVSTLTIQRTQQEDSAVYLCASSLGLAGSVGELFFGEGSRLTVL.

V is TRBV3-1 (or the pseudogene TRBV3-2) and J is TRBJ1-2, with 9 bases lining up with TRBD1. The CDR3 runs 15 residues. V gave up 4 bases and J gave up 2 bases; unmatched junction bases: 5. Germline V gene lookup returns CDR1 LGHDT and CDR2 YNNKEL (reference sequence). This CDR3 reads CASSPGTGKNYGYTF. Here the CDR3 DNA reads TGTGCCAGCAGCCCCGGGACAGGGAAGAACTATGGCTACACCTTC.

The chain employs TRBV7-6 and TRBJ2-1; 11 bases agree with TRBD2. With 3 bases clipped from V and 7 bases from J, the junction kept 5 bases outside the gene matches. The CDR3 is 15 residues long. The germline CDR1 and CDR2 sequences are SGHVS and FNYEAQ. The DNA for the CDR3 is TGTGCCAGCAGCTTTGGTCCTAGCGGGAGGAATGAGCAGTTCTTC. Residues: CASSFGPSGRNEQFF.

The chain employs TRBV25-1 and TRBJ1-1, with 9 bases identical to TRBD1. From germline, CDR1 is MGHDK and CDR2 SYGVNS. Trimming at V came to 7 bases and at J to 4 bases, leaving 7 bases not matched to a gene. This CDR3 region has 14 residues. In nucleotides, the CDR3 is TGTGCCAGCACCGGACAGGGGAGGCGCACTGAAGCTTTCTTT. Encoded protein: CASTGQGRRTEAFF.

The V and J genes are TRBV3-1 (or the pseudogene TRBV3-2) and TRBJ1-6, with no clear D. The germline V gene encodes CDR1 LGHDT and CDR2 YNNKEL (reference sequence). The V and J ends lost 4 bases and 1 base respectively, with 11 bases between them. This CDR3 contains 16 residues. In DNA, the CDR3 is TGTGCCAGCAGCCTGGGTGGACGTTCCTATAATTCACCCCTCCACTTT. This codes for CASSLGGRSYNSPLHF.

Concerning this clone: Mismatch with germline at one junction end may stem from a read error. In the same sample, other DNA sequences code for this CDR3. This rearrangement joins TRBV7-7 to TRBJ2-7; TRBD1 matches at 7 bases. Looked up from germline, CDR1 is SSHAT and CDR2 is FNYEAQ (reference sequence). The CDR3 totals 14 residues. The CDR3 nucleotides read TGTGCTAGCAGCTTAGGACAGGACTCCTACGAGCAGTACTTC. Translated: CASSLGQDSYEQYF.